This passage covers 22 T cell receptor beta chains from one sample sequenced in a study of shared clonotypes between healthy human individuals. The method was immunoSEQ multiplex PCR; TCRdb's version includes in-frame clones alone and lacks a portion of them. The table has about 1.5 million clones, roughly 96% seen once. Material: naive CD4+ T cells sorted from blood. Subset defined: CD45RA+ positively selected. These TCRs come from a man in his thirties or forties in good health.

The gene calls are TRBV6-5 and TRBJ2-7; D remains unclear. The germline gives CDR1 MNHEY, CDR2 SVGAGI. V lost 6 bases, J lost 2 bases, and 11 bases lay in between. The CDR3 sequence is 13 residues long. The CDR3 loop is CASSRLPPYEQYF. The CDR3, as DNA: TGTGCCAGCAGCCGCCTACCTCCCTACGAGCAGTACTTC.

This chain joins TRBV7-9 and TRBJ2-1; D remains ambiguous. There are 15 residues in the CDR3. Trimming stripped 5 bases from V and 8 bases from J, with 19 bases between. Germline values: CDR1 SEHNR, CDR2 FQNEAQ (reference sequence). This CDR3 reads CASSQNNGVFDEQFF. CDR3 nucleotide sequence: TGTGCCAGCAGCCAAAATAATGGGGTCTTCGATGAGCAGTTCTTC.

V gene TRBV7-3 combines with J gene TRBJ2-1; D perhaps matches TRBD2 (6 bases). Trimming shortened V by 4 bases and J by 4 bases, and 14 bases separated the two germline ends. The CDR3 totals 15 residues. Germline V gene sequence: CDR1 SGHTA, CDR2 FQGTGA. The CDR3 nucleotides are TGTGCCAGCAGCTCCCATAGCGGAGGGTACAATGAGCAGTTCTTC. Residues: CASSSHSGGYNEQFF. The full variable domain, in which reference TRBV7-3 and TRBJ2-1 provide the parts outside the CDR3, is GAGVSQTPSNKVTEKGKYVELRCDPISGHTALYWYRQSLGQGPEFLIYFQGTGAADDSGLPNDRFFAVRPEGSVSTLKIQRTERGDSAVYLCASSSHSGGYNEQFFGPGTRLTVL.

The rearrangement uses TRBV16 and TRBJ2-6; TRBD1 agrees at 7 bases. The germline CDR1 and CDR2 sequences are KGHSY and FQNENV. Unmatched junction bases numbered 15, after V lost 1 base and J lost 0 bases. This CDR3 contains 21 residues. CDR3 loop: CASSQLGTAITGNSGANVLTF. In DNA form, the CDR3 reads TGTGCCAGCAGCCAATTGGGGACAGCCATTACCGGGAACTCTGGGGCCAACGTCCTGACTTTC.

The chain uses TRBV18 and TRBJ2-2; no definite D call. Trimming took 1 base from V and 0 from J, leaving 12 bases between them. This CDR3 is built from 17 residues. Germline CDR1 KGHSH, CDR2 LQKENI. CDR3 sequence (DNA): TGTGCCAGCTCACCACTAGGCCAGGCCGCGAACACCGGGGAGCTGTTTTTT. Translating gives CASSPLGQAANTGELFF.

This clone has just one count. V usage is TRBV28 and J usage is TRBJ1-5; D call uncertain. V was shortened by 2 bases and J by 6 bases, with 8 bases between the two germline ends. The CDR3 extends over 13 amino acids. The germline V gene encodes CDR1 MDHEN and CDR2 SYDVKM. The chain's CDR3 is CASSLGSIQPQHF. CDR3 DNA sequence: TGTGCCAGCAGTTTAGGGTCTATTCAGCCCCAGCATTTT.

V and J are TRBV9 and TRBJ2-3; TRBD2 aligns across 9 bases. With 5 bases clipped from V and 3 bases from J, the junction kept 10 bases outside the gene matches. The germline V gene encodes CDR1 SGDLS and CDR2 YYNGEE. The CDR3 spans 16 residues. The CDR3 spells CASSSRASGKTDTQYF. The CDR3 DNA reads TGTGCCAGCAGTTCGAGGGCTAGCGGGAAAACAGATACGCAGTATTTT.

The chain couples TRBV6-6 to TRBJ2-5; TRBD2 aligns across 9 bases. CDR3 length equals 14 residues. V was clipped by 6 bases and J by 2 bases; unmatched bases: 4. CDR1 and CDR2 (germline): MNHNY, SVGAGI (reference sequence). As DNA, the CDR3 is TGTGCCAGCAGGACTAGCGGATCTCAAGAGACCCAGTACTTC. This encodes CASRTSGSQETQYF.

This chain links TRBV29-1 with TRBJ2-1; D is perhaps TRBD1 or TRBD2 (6 bases each). CDR1 is SQVTM, CDR2 ANQGSEA, per germline. This CDR3 region has 16 residues. Trimming shortened V by 2 bases and J by 6 bases, and 20 bases separated the two germline ends. CDR3 sequence (DNA): TGCAGCGTTGAACCAATAGGCGGGGCAGGGGTCAATGAGCAGTTCTTC. Translated, it gives CSVEPIGGAGVNEQFF.

The chain links TRBV7-9 to TRBJ1-1; D may be TRBD1 (6 bases). CDR1 SEHNR and CDR2 FQNEAQ come from the germline V gene (reference sequence). The V end was cut by 1 base, the J end by 3 bases, with 15 bases between. The CDR3 has 16 residues. DNA for the CDR3: TGTGCCAGCAGCTTAGGGGGCTCAGGGGAGGACACTGAAGCTTTCTTT. The encoded protein is CASSLGGSGEDTEAFF.

This sequence joins TRBV5-4 and TRBJ2-3; 8 bases map to TRBD2. This CDR3 is built from 18 residues. Germline V gene data show CDR1 as SGHNT and CDR2 as YYREEE (reference sequence). J lost 4 bases, V lost 6 bases, and 19 bases had no gene match. The CDR3 region has the DNA TGTGCCAGCACTCGGGGATCCCGGGAGGGCCGTTCAGCAGATACGCAGTATTTT. Encoded protein: CASTRGSREGRSADTQYF.

This clone was seen only once. The rearrangement uses TRBV27 and TRBJ1-2, with 10 bases matching TRBD1. Looked up from germline, CDR1 is MNHEY and CDR2 is SMNVEV (reference sequence). The CDR3 length is 14 residues. V shed 3 bases and J 3 bases; nucleotides not matched to a gene: 1. This CDR3 reads CASSLDRGYYGYTF. In DNA, the CDR3 is TGTGCCAGCAGTTTGGACAGGGGGTACTATGGCTACACCTTC.

This chain connects TRBV7-2 to TRBJ2-7; D gene ambiguous. This CDR3 comprises 12 residues. The germline V gene encodes CDR1 SGHTA and CDR2 FQGNSA. V lost 1 base, J lost 6 bases, and 7 bases lay in between. The CDR3 nucleotides are TGTGCCAGCAGCTTAGATAGGGCCGAGCAGTACTTC. Its translation: CASSLDRAEQYF.

J is TRBJ2-6 and V is TRBV19; D is undetermined. CDR1 and CDR2 (germline): LNHDA, SQIVND (reference sequence). The CDR3 runs to 14 residues. Trimming stripped 9 bases from V and 0 bases from J, with 9 bases between. CDR3 DNA sequence: TGTGCCAGCGCCGACCTCTCTGGGGCCAACGTCCTGACTTTC. This encodes CASADLSGANVLTF.

The V and J genes are TRBV9 and TRBJ2-3; 9 nucleotides line up with TRBD2. With V trimmed by 5 bases and J by 2 bases, 12 bases remained unmatched. Germline V CDR1 and CDR2: SGDLS, YYNGEE. CDR3 length equals 17 residues. In DNA, the CDR3 is TGTGCCAGCAGTCCTAGCGGGACGGTTATATTCACAGATACGCAGTATTTT. Translated: CASSPSGTVIFTDTQYF.

The rearrangement joins TRBV7-2 to TRBJ2-1; TRBD2 might be the D (5 bases). This CDR3 is 12 amino acids long. Per the germline V gene, CDR1 is SGHTA and CDR2 is FQGNSA. The germline V and J ends were trimmed by 7 bases and 14 bases, with 18 bases remaining between them. CDR3 region: CASNREREYEFF. In DNA form, the CDR3 reads TGTGCCAGCAACCGAGAGAGGGAGTATGAGTTCTTC.

The chain couples TRBV7-8 to TRBJ1-1; a possible D gene is TRBD1 (5 bases). The V gene's germline CDR1 is SGHVS and CDR2 FQNEAQ. The ends were cut back, 1 base at V and 8 bases at J, with 14 bases in the middle. The length of the CDR3 is 14 residues. CDR3 loop: CASSLEGWGEEAFF. CDR3 nucleotides: TGTGCCAGCAGCTTAGAGGGTTGGGGGGAAGAAGCTTTCTTT.

This chain connects TRBV23-1 to TRBJ1-1; the D gene is possibly TRBD1 (5 bases). TRBV23-1 is treated as an ORF (open reading frame) with a function not yet certain. Trimming took off 6 bases at V and 1 base at J, with 18 bases between the two ends. The CDR3 spans 16 residues. This CDR3 reads CASSRRQGDGNTEAFF. CDR3 bases: TGCGCCAGCAGCCGGAGGCAGGGTGATGGGAACACTGAAGCTTTCTTT.

The rearrangement links TRBV7-2 to TRBJ2-5, with D perhaps given as TRBD1 or TRBD2 (6 bases each). The CDR3 totals 14 residues. Germline CDR1 reads SGHTA; CDR2 reads FQGNSA. Trimming shortened V by 2 bases and J by 3 bases, and 10 bases separated the two germline ends. Here the CDR3 reads CASSLMGGEETQYF. DNA for the CDR3: TGTGCCAGCAGCTTAATGGGGGGCGAAGAGACCCAGTACTTC.

As for this clone: Other DNA sequences within the sample encode an identical CDR3. The gene calls are TRBV18 and TRBJ2-7; D is ambiguous. Germline assignment: CDR1 KGHSH and CDR2 LQKENI. Between the trimmed V and J ends, which lost 1 base and 4 bases, there was a span of 8 bases. The CDR3 extends over 13 amino acids. The CDR3 loop is CASSPQGSYEQYF. In DNA, the CDR3 is TGTGCCAGCTCACCACAGGGTTCGTACGAGCAGTACTTC.

This clone showed up just once. The chain carries TRBV18 and TRBJ2-5; D remains unclear. This CDR3 contains 13 residues. V lost 4 bases, J lost 5 bases, and 11 bases lay in between. Per the germline V gene, CDR1 is KGHSH and CDR2 is LQKENI. CDR3 sequence reads: CASSLKTRETQYF. As DNA, the CDR3 is TGTGCCAGCTCACTTAAGACAAGGGAGACCCAGTACTTC.

The rearrangement uses TRBV29-1 and TRBJ2-2, with unresolved D. The CDR3 totals 13 residues. V was cut by 1 base and J by 8 bases, with 11 bases left in between. Looked up from germline, CDR1 is SQVTM and CDR2 is ANQGSEA. The CDR3 sequence: CSVEGVGPGELFF. CDR3 sequence (DNA): TGCAGCGTTGAAGGGGTAGGGCCAGGGGAGCTGTTTTTT.